The clone carrying this T cell receptor beta chain occurred many times. This sample is drawn from a study of T cells in Graves' hyperthyroidism and ophthalmopathy. V lost 4 bases and J lost 1, with 10 bases in between. Germline V gene sequence: CDR1 SQVTM, CDR2 ANQGSEA. This CDR3 comprises 13 residues. The investigators amplified TCR beta CDR3 regions from RNA transcripts. TCR CDR3 regions were first amplified by RT-PCR with HTBI primers. TCRdb itself ran the multiplex PCR reads through MiXCR, one entry per CDR3 protein. Of 400,000 to 450,000 distinct CDR3 sequences listed, over 12% are singletons. This chain joins TRBV29-1 and TRBJ1-2; tentative D call: TRBD1 (6 bases). This clonotype was obtained from a man younger than 35 with Graves' ophthalmopathy. Sequencing input: blood. The CDR3, as DNA: TGCAGCGTTGGGCAGGGGCTTAACTATGGCTACACCTTC. This translates into CSVGQGLNYGYTF.